A single sample gave rise to the 5 T cell receptor beta chains below, sequenced in a study of cytomegalovirus exposure and HLA in healthy donors. TCRdb's copy holds only in-frame clones and misses some; the assay was immunoSEQ multiplex PCR. The table has about 140,000 clones, around 85% seen once; the top ten hold about 2.8%. The sequenced sample was PBMCs. The receptors were gathered from a young man in good health and CMV-seronegative.

This rearrangement joins TRBV10-2 to TRBJ2-3, with D possibly TRBD1 on 6 matching bases. The CDR3 totals 13 residues. Per the germline V gene, CDR1 is WSHSY and CDR2 is SAAADI. Trimming removed 4 bases at V and 7 bases at J, with 12 bases between. As DNA, the CDR3 is TGCGCCAGCAGTGTGGCAAGGGGGAATACGCAGTATTTT. Translated: CASSVARGNTQYF.

The chain uses TRBV19 and TRBJ1-5; D perhaps matches TRBD1 (6 bases). CDR3 size: 14 residues. The germline V gene encodes CDR1 LNHDA and CDR2 SQIVND (reference sequence). Trimming left V 9 bases short and J 3 bases short, with 15 bases between. The CDR3 coding sequence is TGTGCCAGCATGACGACAGGTACCAATCAGCCCCAGCATTTT. Residues: CASMTTGTNQPQHF.

This chain links TRBV2 with TRBJ2-7; 7 nucleotides line up with TRBD1. J gave up 0 bases and V 6 bases, and 8 bases lay outside the gene matches. The CDR3 spans 15 residues. Germline V gene lookup returns CDR1 SNHLY and CDR2 FYNNEI. Written as DNA, the CDR3 is TGTGCCAGCAGGCCCCGGGACAGTACCTCCTACGAGCAGTACTTC. Translated, it gives CASRPRDSTSYEQYF.

This clone was seen only a few times. The rearrangement joins TRBV5-4 to TRBJ2-1; 9 bases map to TRBD2. Germline V gives CDR1 SGHNT, CDR2 YYREEE (reference sequence). There are 16 residues in the CDR3. With 0 bases clipped from V and 7 bases from J, the junction kept 8 bases outside the gene matches. CDR3 coding DNA: TGTGCCAGCAGCTTGGCTGGCGGGGGGGCATATAATGAGCAGTTCTTC. Translation gives CASSLAGGGAYNEQFF.

The chain's CDR3 is CASSVNRGNEQYF. As DNA, the CDR3 is TGTGCCAGCAGCGTTAACAGGGGTAACGAGCAGTACTTC. V and J are TRBV7-2 and TRBJ2-7, with TRBD1 identical over 7 bases. The CDR3 length is 13 residues. Germline CDR1 is SGHTA and CDR2 is FQGNSA. V was pared by 5 bases and J by 5 bases, with 6 bases of the junction left unmatched. The full variable domain, in which reference TRBV7-2 and TRBJ2-7 provide the parts outside the CDR3, is GAGVSQSPSNKVTEKGKDVELRCDPISGHTALYWYRQSLGQGLEFLIYFQGNSAPDKSGLPSDRFSAERTGGSVSTLTIQRTQQEDSAVYLCASSVNRGNEQYFGPGTRLTVT.